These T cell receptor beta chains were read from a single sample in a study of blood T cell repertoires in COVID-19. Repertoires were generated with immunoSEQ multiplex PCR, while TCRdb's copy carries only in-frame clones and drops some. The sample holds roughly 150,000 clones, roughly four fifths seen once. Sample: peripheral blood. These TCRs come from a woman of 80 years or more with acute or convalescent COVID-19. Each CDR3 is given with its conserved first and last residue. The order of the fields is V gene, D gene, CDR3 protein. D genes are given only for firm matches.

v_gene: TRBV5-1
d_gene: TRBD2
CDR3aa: CASRRSGASTDTQYF

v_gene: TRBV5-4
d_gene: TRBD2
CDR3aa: CASSFSGGGNEQFF

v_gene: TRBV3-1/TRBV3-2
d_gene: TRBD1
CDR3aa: CASSQDQGAQPQHF

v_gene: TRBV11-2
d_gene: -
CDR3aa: CASSLWRSETQYF

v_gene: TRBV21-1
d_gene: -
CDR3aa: CASSNQGTSGDEYNEQFF

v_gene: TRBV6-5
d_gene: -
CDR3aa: CASSHEGLDYGYTF

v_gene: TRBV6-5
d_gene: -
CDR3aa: CASADRRLSNQPQHF

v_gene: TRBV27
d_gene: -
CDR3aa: CASSVTGRERGYTF

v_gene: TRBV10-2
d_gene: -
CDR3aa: CASTLGAYNEQFF

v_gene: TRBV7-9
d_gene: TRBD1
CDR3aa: CASSHRQGPPETQYF

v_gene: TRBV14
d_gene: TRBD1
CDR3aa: CASSQDERQGVREQFF

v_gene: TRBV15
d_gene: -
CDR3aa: CATSRQGTGELFF

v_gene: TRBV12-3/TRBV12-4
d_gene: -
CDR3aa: CATGQYSGNTIYF

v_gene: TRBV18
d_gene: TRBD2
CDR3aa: CASSPISGTDNEQFF

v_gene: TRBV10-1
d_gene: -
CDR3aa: CASSESRIPNEQFF

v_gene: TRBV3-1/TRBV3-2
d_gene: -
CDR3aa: CASSQVGPRGSGNTIYF

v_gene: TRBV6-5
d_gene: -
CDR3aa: CASSYLPSYEQYF

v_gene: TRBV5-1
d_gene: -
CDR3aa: CASSLGQTERDEQFF

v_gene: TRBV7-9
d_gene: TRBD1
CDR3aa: CASSPRGTGSHEQYF

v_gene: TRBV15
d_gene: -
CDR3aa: CATSSGHSFPEAFF

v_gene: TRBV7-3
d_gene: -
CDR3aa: CASSFLMGELFF

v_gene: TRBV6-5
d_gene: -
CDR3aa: CASSYSGLDTNYGYTF

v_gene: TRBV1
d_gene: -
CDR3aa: CTSSQELPLAGGGYTQYF

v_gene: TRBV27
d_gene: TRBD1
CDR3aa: CASSWGGYRGQNYGYTF

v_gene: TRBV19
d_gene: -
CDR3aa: CASSIGSFDEQYF

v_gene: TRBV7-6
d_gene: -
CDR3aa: CASSRLQGRGFGANVLTF